This T cell receptor beta chain stems from a study of blood T cell repertoires in COVID-19. Method: immunoSEQ multiplex PCR; TCRdb's copy keeps in-frame clones and lacks some. The sample consists of more than 65,000 clones, approximately 79% of them appearing once. The source material was peripheral blood. This sequence originates from a woman between 55 and 75 years old with acute or convalescent COVID-19.

The CDR3, as DNA: TGTGCCAGCAGTTACTCGAAAGGACAGGGGGGGGCCTACTCTGGGGCCAACGTCCTGACTTTC. As protein: CASSYSKGQGGAYSGANVLTF. This chain connects TRBV6-2 or TRBV6-3 to TRBJ2-6; 10 bases align to TRBD1. The germline gives CDR1 MNHEY, CDR2 SVGEGT. V was clipped by 0 bases and J by 0 bases; unmatched bases: 11. This CDR3 is built from 21 residues.